This record covers a single TCR beta chain. Treatment indicated: some 19 received Ad26.COV2.S at low or high dose, single or two shots; 5 received placebo; per-sample allocation not given. Day 63 after the first injection of vaccine or placebo was the sampling time. These data come from a study of Ad26.COV2.S vaccination and SARS-CoV-2 variants. TCRdb's table, derived via immunoSEQ multiplex PCR, lists solely in-frame clones and lacks some. The sample includes about 420,000 clones, 88% of them seen just once. The CDR3 is 17 residues long. Germline values: CDR1 SSHAT, CDR2 FNYEAQ (reference sequence). V was pared by 5 bases and J by 4 bases, with 20 bases between.

This TCR derives from a person between 18 and 65 years old who received the Ad26.COV2.S COVID-19 vaccine or a placebo. V usage is TRBV7-7 and J usage is TRBJ2-2; no clear D. The sequenced sample was peripheral blood, obtained in a trial of Ad26.COV2.S vaccine versus placebo. The CDR3 sequence: CASSPSDVLHATGELFF. The CDR3 coding sequence is TGTGCCAGCAGCCCCTCGGACGTCCTGCATGCCACCGGGGAGCTGTTTTTT. Using reference TRBV7-7 and TRBJ2-2 for the parts outside the CDR3, the full variable domain is GAGVSQSPRYKVTKRGQDVTLRCDPISSHATLYWYQQALGQGPEFLTYFNYEAQPDKSGLPSDRFSAERPEGSISTLTIQRTEQRDSAMYRCASSPSDVLHATGELFFGEGSRLTVL.